A selection of T cell receptor beta chains follows, all from one sample in a study of cytomegalovirus exposure and HLA in healthy donors. Profiled with immunoSEQ multiplex PCR; TCRdb holds only in-frame clones, not every one. The data hold some 180,000 clones, with 76% observed a single time. Sample: PBMCs. These TCRs come from a woman between 25 and 40 years old in good health and CMV-seropositive. Each CDR3 is given with its conserved first and last residue. Fields, in order: clone size, D gene, J gene, V gene, CDR3 protein, CDR3 DNA. D genes are given only for firm matches. Clone size appears in some rows only: once, few, many, or a class for an expanded clone.

NA,NA,TRBJ1-5,TRBV10-1,CASRPGARSNQPQHF,TGCGCCAGCAGGCCAGGGGCGCGTAGCAATCAGCCCCAGCATTTT
once,TRBD1,TRBJ1-3,TRBV10-3,CAISGTGTGNTIYF,TGTGCCATCAGTGGGACAGGGACTGGAAACACCATATATTTT
NA,NA,TRBJ1-2,TRBV4-2,CASSQTDNYGYTF,TGTGCCAGCAGCCAGACAGATAACTATGGCTACACCTTC
NA,NA,TRBJ1-1,TRBV4-1,CASSQSNTEAFF,TGCGCCAGCAGCCAATCTAACACTGAAGCTTTCTTT
NA,NA,TRBJ1-5,TRBV5-5,CASSLGGDQPQHF,TGTGCCAGCAGCTTGGGGGGCGATCAGCCCCAGCATTTT
NA,TRBD2,TRBJ2-7,TRBV28,CASRSGGVQYF,TGTGCCAGCAGATCCGGGGGGGTACAGTACTTC
NA,NA,TRBJ1-2,TRBV7-3,CASSPGTPGEANYGYTF,TGTGCCAGCAGCCCTGGAACCCCCGGGGAAGCTAACTATGGCTACACCTTC
NA,NA,TRBJ2-7,TRBV5-4,CASSRDTSYEQYF,TGTGCCAGCAGCCGGGACACCTCCTACGAGCAGTACTTC
NA,TRBD1,TRBJ2-7,TRBV28,CASSSGQGVPYEQYF,TGTGCCAGCAGTTCGGGACAGGGGGTCCCCTACGAGCAGTACTTC
NA,TRBD1,TRBJ2-7,TRBV29-1,CSVERKGATGYEQYF,TGCAGCGTTGAGAGAAAGGGGGCCACGGGCTACGAGCAGTACTTC
NA,TRBD1,TRBJ2-7,TRBV15,CATSRRTGEQYF,TGTGCCACCAGCAGAAGGACAGGCGAGCAGTACTTC
NA,TRBD1,TRBJ2-5,TRBV6-5,CASSYSTGVETQYF,TGTGCCAGCAGTTACTCGACAGGGGTAGAGACCCAGTACTTC
few,NA,TRBJ1-2,TRBV28,CASTPESRARGYTF,TGTGCCAGCACCCCCGAATCGAGGGCGCGGGGCTACACCTTC
NA,TRBD1,TRBJ2-5,TRBV6-1,CASSPDRGKTQYF,TGTGCCAGCAGCCCCGACAGGGGAAAGACCCAGTACTTC
NA,NA,TRBJ1-1,TRBV5-1,CASSAAVNTEAFF,TGCGCCAGCAGCGCGGCCGTGAACACTGAAGCTTTCTTT
NA,NA,TRBJ1-2,TRBV2,CASSERQGGYTF,TGTGCCAGCAGTGAACGGCAGGGTGGCTACACCTTC
NA,NA,TRBJ1-1,TRBV4-1,CASSQERQGKAFF,TGCGCCAGCAGCCAAGAACGGCAGGGGAAAGCTTTCTTT
NA,TRBD1,TRBJ2-1,TRBV6-1,CASSELRTGANEQFF,TGTGCCAGCAGTGAGCTCCGGACAGGGGCTAATGAGCAGTTCTTC
NA,NA,TRBJ2-3,TRBV7-2,CASSLVAGTDTQYF,TGTGCCAGCAGCTTAGTAGCGGGCACAGATACGCAGTATTTT
NA,TRBD1,TRBJ1-2,TRBV4-1,CASSQATGDYGYTF,TGCGCCAGCAGCCAAGCCACAGGGGACTATGGCTACACCTTC
NA,TRBD1,TRBJ1-6,TRBV5-1,CASSPLQGSGQGTYNSPLHF,TGCGCCAGCAGCCCTCTCCAAGGGAGCGGACAGGGGACCTATAATTCACCCCTCCACTTT
NA,NA,TRBJ1-3,TRBV4-3,CASSQAAVSSGNTIYF,TGCGCCAGCAGCCAAGCTGCGGTTTCCTCTGGAAACACCATATATTTT
NA,NA,TRBJ1-1,TRBV11-2,CASSPSRDYTEAFF,TGTGCCAGCAGCCCCTCCCGGGATTACACTGAAGCTTTCTTT
NA,TRBD2,TRBJ2-5,TRBV11-3,CASSLRTSGDRKTQYF,TGTGCCAGCAGCCTACGGACTAGCGGGGATCGGAAGACCCAGTACTTC
NA,TRBD1,TRBJ1-4,TRBV9,CASSPGGNEKLFF,TGTGCCAGCAGCCCAGGGGGTAATGAAAAACTGTTTTTT
NA,TRBD1,TRBJ2-3,TRBV10-3,CAISHGTGTDTQYF,TGTGCCATCAGTCACGGGACAGGCACAGATACGCAGTATTTT
NA,TRBD1,TRBJ1-1,TRBV2,CASRRQGNTEAFF,TGTGCCAGCAGACGACAGGGGAACACTGAAGCTTTCTTT
NA,NA,TRBJ2-1,TRBV7-9,CASRDSNEQFF,TGTGCCAGCAGGGACAGCAATGAGCAGTTCTTC
NA,TRBD1,TRBJ1-2,TRBV29-1,CSGLTPGQGVRNYGYTF,TGCAGCGGTTTGACTCCGGGACAGGGCGTAAGAAACTATGGCTACACCTTC
NA,TRBD1,TRBJ2-5,TRBV9,CASSVAGQGAPQETQYF,TGTGCCAGCAGCGTAGCGGGGCAGGGGGCTCCTCAAGAGACCCAGTACTTC
NA,NA,TRBJ1-2,TRBV6-1,CASSQEVVGYTF,TGTGCCAGCAGTCAGGAGGTTGTAGGCTACACCTTC
few,TRBD2,TRBJ2-3,TRBV14,CASGTSGGDTQYF,TGTGCCAGCGGGACTAGCGGGGGGGATACGCAGTATTTT
few,NA,TRBJ1-4,TRBV11-3,CASSTNWGDEKLFF,TGTGCCAGCAGCACCAACTGGGGGGATGAAAAACTGTTTTTT
few,NA,TRBJ1-1,TRBV7-8,CASSQRRVSTEAFF,TGTGCCAGCAGTCAAAGGCGGGTGAGCACTGAAGCTTTCTTT
NA,TRBD1,TRBJ2-3,TRBV7-2,CASSLAYGQGWTDTQYF,TGTGCCAGCAGCTTAGCGTATGGACAGGGATGGACAGATACGCAGTATTTT
NA,TRBD2,TRBJ2-4,TRBV19,CASSSAGGAKNIQYF,TGTGCCAGTAGTAGCGCGGGAGGGGCCAAAAACATTCAGTACTTC
NA,NA,TRBJ2-3,TRBV10-2,CASSPYRGTDTQYF,TGCGCCAGCAGTCCATACAGGGGCACAGATACGCAGTATTTT
few,TRBD2,TRBJ2-5,TRBV7-9,CASRLAGGQETQYF,TGTGCCAGCAGACTAGCGGGGGGGCAAGAGACCCAGTACTTC
NA,TRBD1,TRBJ2-7,TRBV5-6,CASSEVTGEFYEQYF,TGTGCCAGCAGCGAGGTAACAGGGGAGTTCTACGAGCAGTACTTC
NA,NA,TRBJ2-7,TRBV6-5,CASSYGGAVYEQYF,TGTGCCAGCAGTTACGGAGGGGCGGTCTACGAGCAGTACTTC
NA,TRBD2,TRBJ2-1,TRBV11-2,CASSLAGGDEQFF,TGTGCCAGCAGCTTAGCTGGGGGGGATGAGCAGTTCTTC
NA,NA,TRBJ1-2,TRBV6-6,CASSYEGRNFYGYTF,TGTGCCAGCAGTTACGAGGGCCGTAACTTCTATGGCTACACCTTC
NA,TRBD1,TRBJ2-2,TRBV19,CASTNRGFGELFF,TGTGCCAGTACGAACAGGGGGTTTGGGGAGCTGTTTTTT
NA,TRBD2,TRBJ2-2,TRBV6-5,CASKRGNTGELFF,TGTGCCAGCAAGCGGGGAAACACCGGGGAGCTGTTTTTT
NA,NA,TRBJ2-7,TRBV6-1,CASSEPVLRESYEQYF,TGTGCCAGCAGTGAACCCGTTTTGAGGGAGTCCTACGAGCAGTACTTC
NA,TRBD1,TRBJ1-1,TRBV19,CASSTDRGQDTEAFF,TGTGCCAGTAGTACAGACAGGGGCCAGGACACTGAAGCTTTCTTT
NA,NA,TRBJ2-7,TRBV5-1,CASSGDFSYEQYF,TGCGCCAGCTCCGGGGATTTCTCCTACGAGCAGTACTTC
once,NA,TRBJ1-3,TRBV28,CASSSGTLVGNTIYF,TGTGCCAGCAGTTCCGGGACTCTGGTAGGAAACACCATATATTTT
once,TRBD2,TRBJ2-1,TRBV7-9,CASSLLAGGLIEQFF,TGTGCCAGCAGCTTATTAGCGGGGGGATTGATCGAGCAGTTCTTC